This T cell receptor (beta chain) was sequenced for a study of HIV-infected patients and healthy controls. Broader study findings: When repertoires were size-matched, rare events in HIV-infected data became overweighted. HIV-infected patients and controls differed significantly in mean usage of eight alpha and eight beta V genes.

This clonotype was counted at least ten times. Its matching antigen is unknown. Alpha and beta constant-region primers primed reverse transcription of about 500 ng RNA. Alpha and beta chain libraries were made separately by chain-specific third strand synthesis with multiplexing indices. A 12-nucleotide barcode per molecule came from two concatenated random hexamers added pre-amplification. TCRdb reprocessed the 5' RACE reads via MiXCR and lists one record per CDR3 protein. The sample has more than 8,000 distinct CDR3 sequences, about 8.2% seen once. The germline gives CDR1 SGHTA, CDR2 FQGNSA. The CDR3 totals 15 residues. V lost 4 bases, J lost 5 bases, and 7 bases stayed unmatched. No cell fractionation was done, so the repertoire covers all unsorted peripheral blood T cells.

The chain has TRBV7-2 and TRBJ1-4, with 7 bases matching TRBD1. The sequencing input was blood. The sequence came from an adult in good health. The CDR3 region is CASSWSRDRNEKLFF. The DNA of the CDR3 is TGTGCCAGCAGCTGGAGCCGGGACAGAAATGAAAAACTGTTTTTT.